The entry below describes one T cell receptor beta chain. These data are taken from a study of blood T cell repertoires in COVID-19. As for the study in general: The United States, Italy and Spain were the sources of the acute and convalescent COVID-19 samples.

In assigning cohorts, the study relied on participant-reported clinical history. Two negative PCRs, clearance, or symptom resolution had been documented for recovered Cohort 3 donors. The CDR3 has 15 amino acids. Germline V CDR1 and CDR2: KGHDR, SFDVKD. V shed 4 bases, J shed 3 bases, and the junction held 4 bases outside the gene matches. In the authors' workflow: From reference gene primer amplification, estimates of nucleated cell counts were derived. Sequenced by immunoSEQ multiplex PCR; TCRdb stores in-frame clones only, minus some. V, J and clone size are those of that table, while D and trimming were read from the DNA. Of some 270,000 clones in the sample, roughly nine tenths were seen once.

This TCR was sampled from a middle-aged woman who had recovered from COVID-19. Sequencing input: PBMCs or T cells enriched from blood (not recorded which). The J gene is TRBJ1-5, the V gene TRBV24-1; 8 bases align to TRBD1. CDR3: CATSDWTGINQPQHF. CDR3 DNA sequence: TGTGCCACCAGTGACTGGACAGGGATCAATCAGCCCCAGCATTTT.